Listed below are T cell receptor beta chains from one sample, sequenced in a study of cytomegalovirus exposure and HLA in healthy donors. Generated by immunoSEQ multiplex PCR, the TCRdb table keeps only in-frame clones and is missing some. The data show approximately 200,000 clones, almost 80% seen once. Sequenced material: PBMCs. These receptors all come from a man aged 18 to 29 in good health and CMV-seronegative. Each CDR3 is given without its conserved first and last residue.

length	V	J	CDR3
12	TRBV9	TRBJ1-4	ASSVTGENEKLF
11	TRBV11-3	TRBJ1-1	ASSPGDRAEAF
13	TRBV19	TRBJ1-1	ASSIGPGGNTEAF
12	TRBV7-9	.	ASSLANSYYEQY
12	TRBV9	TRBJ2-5	ASSYTSGGETQY
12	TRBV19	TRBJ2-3	ASMGTGEADTQY
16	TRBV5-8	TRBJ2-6	ASSSGTGPGTGANVLT
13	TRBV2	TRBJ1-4	ASNVFGGENEKLF
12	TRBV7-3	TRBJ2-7	ASSLDRVTYEQY
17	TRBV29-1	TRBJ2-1	SVEDPLAGGPTIYNEQF
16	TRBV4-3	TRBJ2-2	ASSHHTGGEWNTGELF
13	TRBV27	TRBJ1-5	ASRYGRASNQPQH
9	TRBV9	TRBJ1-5	ASSSPGTLH
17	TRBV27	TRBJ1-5	ASSSLPPPTGARDQPQH
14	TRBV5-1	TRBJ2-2	ASSPAGQSNTGELF
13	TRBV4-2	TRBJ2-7	ASSRTGTGGYEQY
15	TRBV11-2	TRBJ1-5	ASSLDLHRAERQPQH
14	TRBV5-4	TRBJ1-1	ASSITGVLLGTEAF
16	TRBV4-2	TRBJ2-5	ASSQESGLAAGRETQY
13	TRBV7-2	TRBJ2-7	ASSLGSGGIYEQY
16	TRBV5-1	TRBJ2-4	ASSSAGVDFLAKNIQY
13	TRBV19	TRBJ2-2	ASSPGHRNTGELF
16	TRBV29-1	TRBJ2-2	SVEPAGLAGKNTGELF
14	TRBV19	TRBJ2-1	ASSIFGGQAYNEQF
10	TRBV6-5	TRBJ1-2	ASRGQGGGYT
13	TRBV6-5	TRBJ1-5	ASSKTGVGNQPQH
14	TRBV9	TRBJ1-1	ASSDGRDRATTEAF
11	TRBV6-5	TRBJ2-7	ASSGQLPYEQY
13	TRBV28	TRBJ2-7	ASSPTPSGTYEQY
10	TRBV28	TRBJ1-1	ASSSGTGVAF
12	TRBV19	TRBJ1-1	ASHTLGRNTEAF
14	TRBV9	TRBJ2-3	ASSPRGLATTDTQY
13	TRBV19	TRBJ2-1	ASSVMGQGYNEQF
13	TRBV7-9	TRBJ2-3	ASSLATGNTDTQY
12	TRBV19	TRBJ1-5	ASSMTGWGQPQH
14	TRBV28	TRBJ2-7	ASSLLGGQNSLEQY
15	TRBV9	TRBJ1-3	ASSVATGEISGNTIY
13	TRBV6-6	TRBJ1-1	ASSYSQAETTEAF
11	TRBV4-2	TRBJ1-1	ASSPGGVTEAF
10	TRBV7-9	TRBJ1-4	ASSLEPQRLF
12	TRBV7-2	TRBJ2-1	ASSLVGQGREQF
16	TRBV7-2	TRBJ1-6	ASSSPQVQSSYNSPLH
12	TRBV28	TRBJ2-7	ASSLTGGEYEQY
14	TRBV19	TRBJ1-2	ASSFLPGGVNYGYT
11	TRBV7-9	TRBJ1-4	SSSLPGGEKLF
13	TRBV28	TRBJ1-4	ASSDTGDNGEKLF
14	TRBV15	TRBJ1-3	ATSKQGARDGNTIY
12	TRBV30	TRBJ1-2	AWRFPDRSYGYT
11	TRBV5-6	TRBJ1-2	ASTHQGPYGYT
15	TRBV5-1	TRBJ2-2	ASSLGIQVPATGELF
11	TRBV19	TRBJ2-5	ASSWQDQETQY
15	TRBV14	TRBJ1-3	ASSQEFRGGSTDTIY
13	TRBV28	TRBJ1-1	ASSFWDRDLTEAF